The 30 T cell receptor beta chains below all came from one sample that was sequenced in a study of blood T cell repertoires in COVID-19. Generated by immunoSEQ multiplex PCR, the TCRdb table keeps only in-frame clones and is missing some. This repertoire shows under 150,000 clones, 85% found once; its top ten account for 6.2%. Specimen: PBMCs or T cells enriched from blood (not recorded which). Receptors originate from a woman aged 40 to 50 who had recovered from COVID-19.

The chain carries TRBV6-1 and TRBJ1-5; D possibly corresponds to TRBD1 (5 bases). The V gene lost 2 bases and the J gene lost 4 bases, with 18 bases spanning the gap. The CDR3 has 17 amino acids. Germline V lookup: CDR1 MNHNS, CDR2 SASEGT. The CDR3 DNA reads TGTGCCAGCAGTGAATGGGGGGGACTCCCACCGAATCAGCCCCAGCATTTT. Amino acid sequence: CASSEWGGLPPNQPQHF.

The chain carries TRBV27 and TRBJ2-1, with 10 bases fitting TRBD2. V gave up 5 bases and J gave up 7 bases; unmatched junction bases: 17. Per germline, CDR1 MNHEY and CDR2 SMNVEV (reference sequence). This CDR3 has 18 amino acids. The CDR3 bases are TGTGCCAGCAGTCCCCGGAGCGGGAGGGCCTTAATCATAAATGAGCAGTTCTTC. Protein sequence: CASSPRSGRALIINEQFF.

This chain connects TRBV19 to TRBJ1-2; D perhaps matches TRBD1 (5 bases). Trimming shortened V by 6 bases and J by 0 bases, and 17 bases separated the two germline ends. The CDR3 totals 16 residues. Per germline, CDR1 LNHDA and CDR2 SQIVND (reference sequence). The CDR3 DNA reads as TGTGCCAGTAGAGGGGCCCTCTATAGGACTAACTATGGCTACACCTTC. Residues: CASRGALYRTNYGYTF.

The count of this clone is one. This sequence joins TRBV5-1 and TRBJ1-2; 9 nucleotides align to TRBD1. Trimming cost V 0 bases and J 7 bases; bases outside gene matches: 13. The length of the CDR3 is 17 residues. Germline-derived CDR1 and CDR2 are SGHRS and YFSETQ. This chain's CDR3 is CASSLAGGFRDRAGYTF. CDR3 sequence (DNA): TGCGCCAGCAGCTTGGCCGGCGGTTTTCGGGACAGGGCTGGCTACACCTTC.

This clone showed up just once. The J gene is TRBJ1-3, the V gene TRBV6-1; D is ambiguous. Germline V gives CDR1 MNHNS, CDR2 SASEGT. V lost 1 base and J lost 0, with 10 bases in between. The CDR3 consists of 16 residues. The CDR3 DNA sequence: TGTGCCAGCAGTGAAGTTTTCAGTTTCTCTGGAAACACCATATATTTT. Amino acid sequence: CASSEVFSFSGNTIYF.

The rearrangement links TRBV19 to TRBJ2-3; D is ambiguous. Germline assignment: CDR1 LNHDA and CDR2 SQIVND (reference sequence). The CDR3 is 13 residues long. V shed 3 bases and J shed 3 bases, with 7 bases lying between them. CDR3 nucleotide sequence: TGTGCCAGTAGTATCGCTAGAACAGATACGCAGTATTTT. Amino acid sequence: CASSIARTDTQYF.

V usage is TRBV6-1 and J usage is TRBJ2-1; TRBD2 agrees at 8 bases. The germline V gene encodes CDR1 MNHNS and CDR2 SASEGT. V lost 2 bases and J lost 13; bases outside the gene matches: 7. This CDR3 comprises 13 residues. CDR3: CASSESVLAAQFF. The DNA for the CDR3 is TGTGCCAGCAGTGAATCCGTACTAGCGGCCCAGTTCTTC.

V and J are TRBV18 and TRBJ1-5, with TRBD1 matching 9 bases. This CDR3 has 17 amino acids. Germline assignment: CDR1 KGHSH and CDR2 LQKENI. The V and J ends lost 6 bases and 0 bases, in that order; junction bases with no gene match: 9. This CDR3 reads CASSPGTGMFSNQPQHF. As DNA, the CDR3 is TGTGCCAGCTCTCCCGGGACAGGGATGTTTAGCAATCAGCCCCAGCATTTT.

The chain carries TRBV21-1 and TRBJ1-1; the DNA was not used to check the table's D call, TRBD1. TRBV21-1 is a documented pseudogene. CDR3 length: 12 residues. The CDR3 sequence: CASRGGGSEAFF. The CDR3 nucleotides read TGTGCCAGCAGAGGTGGGGGCTCTGAAGCTTTCTTT.

This sequence joins TRBV19 and TRBJ1-5; D gene unclear. Trimming pared 7 bases from V and 6 bases from J, leaving 13 bases between. Germline V gene sequence: CDR1 LNHDA, CDR2 SQIVND (reference sequence). The CDR3 spans 13 residues. This CDR3 is CASTGPAGQPQHF. The CDR3 DNA follows: TGTGCCAGTACCGGCCCCGCGGGTCAGCCCCAGCATTTT.

The V and J genes are TRBV19 and TRBJ1-5, with 8 bases that match TRBD1. This CDR3 region has 13 residues. The J segment lost 5 bases and the V segment lost 5 bases, leaving 2 bases of the junction unmatched. Germline V gene sequence: CDR1 LNHDA, CDR2 SQIVND (reference sequence). CDR3: CASSVQGDQPQHF. The DNA of the CDR3 is TGTGCCAGTAGTGTACAGGGGGATCAGCCCCAGCATTTT. The full variable domain, with the rest looked up from reference TRBV19 and TRBJ1-5, is DGGITQSPKYLFRKEGQNVTLSCEQNLNHDAMYWYRQDPGQGLRLIYYSQIVNDFQKGDIAEGYSVSREKKESFPLTVTSAQKNPTAFYLCASSVQGDQPQHFGDGTRLSIL.

This sequence joins TRBV6-6 and TRBJ1-6; D remains ambiguous. This CDR3 is 13 amino acids long. Trimming pared 4 bases from V and 8 bases from J, leaving 9 bases between. Germline V gene sequence: CDR1 MNHNY, CDR2 SVGAGI (reference sequence). The CDR3 nucleotides are TGTGCCAGCAGTTTGTTCCGGGATTCACCCCTCCACTTT. It translates to CASSLFRDSPLHF.

The chain couples TRBV5-1 to TRBJ1-4, with D perhaps TRBD1 (6 bases). Germline V gives CDR1 SGHRS, CDR2 YFSETQ. The germline V and J ends were trimmed by 0 bases and 3 bases, with 12 bases remaining between them. The CDR3 totals 16 residues. Here the CDR3 DNA reads TGCGCCAGCAGCTTGGCAGGACGGACAGCTAATGAAAAACTGTTTTTT. It translates to CASSLAGRTANEKLFF.

The chain links TRBV19 to TRBJ2-2; 7 nucleotides line up with TRBD2. The ends lost 4 bases at V and 2 bases at J; junction bases unmatched: 4. Germline CDR1 is LNHDA and CDR2 is SQIVND (reference sequence). The CDR3 covers 15 residues. The CDR3 here is CASSSGSTNTGELFF. CDR3 coding DNA: TGTGCCAGTAGTAGCGGGAGCACCAACACCGGGGAGCTGTTTTTT.

This clone has a handful of counts. The chain uses TRBV5-1 and TRBJ2-7; 8 bases align to TRBD1. V lost 5 bases to trimming and J lost 2 bases; unmatched junction nucleotides: 6. The CDR3 covers 14 residues. Germline V gives CDR1 SGHRS, CDR2 YFSETQ. The chain's CDR3 is CASSPDRGPYEQYF. Written as DNA, the CDR3 is TGCGCCAGCAGTCCTGACAGGGGACCCTACGAGCAGTACTTC.

This clone was detected only a few times. J is TRBJ1-1 and V is TRBV18, with 10 bases identical to TRBD1. In germline, CDR1 is KGHSH, CDR2 LQKENI. J was trimmed by 0 bases and V by 3 bases; bases with no gene match: 13. This CDR3 is 19 amino acids long. The CDR3 here is CASSPTQTGGVFMNTEAFF. CDR3 nucleotide sequence: TGTGCCAGCTCACCTACCCAGACAGGGGGCGTTTTCATGAACACTGAAGCTTTCTTT.

The rearrangement links TRBV4-1 to TRBJ1-5; 9 positions agree with TRBD1. The germline gives CDR1 MGHRA, CDR2 YSYEKL. Germline trimming cut 2 bases from V and 11 bases from J; bases unmatched to any gene: 10. This CDR3 has 15 residues. The CDR3 loop is CASSQPGQGLSAQHF. CDR3 in DNA: TGCGCCAGCAGCCAACCGGGACAGGGTCTTTCGGCCCAGCATTTT.

The V gene is TRBV2, the J gene TRBJ2-6; tentative D call: TRBD1 (6 bases). Germline values: CDR1 SNHLY, CDR2 FYNNEI. The V and J ends lost 6 bases and 4 bases respectively, with 13 bases between them. This CDR3 spans 15 amino acids. The DNA of the CDR3 is TGTGCCAGCAGCTACAGGGTAGCCGGGGCCAACGTCCTGACTTTC. It encodes CASSYRVAGANVLTF.

The rearrangement joins TRBV28 to TRBJ1-1; 7 bases match TRBD1. The V and J ends lost 5 bases and 6 bases, in that order; junction bases with no gene match: 9. Germline V gene data show CDR1 as MDHEN and CDR2 as SYDVKM. The CDR3 sequence is 14 residues long. CDR3 in DNA: TGTGCCAGCAGTCTAACAGGGGTAGGGGCTGAAGCTTTCTTT. It specifies CASSLTGVGAEAFF.

Concerning this clone itself: In the same sample, other DNA sequences code for this CDR3. The rearrangement joins TRBV27 to TRBJ2-7; 11 bases are shared with TRBD2. CDR1 is MNHEY and CDR2 is SMNVEV in the germline V gene (reference sequence). The CDR3 is 14 amino acids. The junction had 4 bases not matched to a gene; V was cut back by 5 bases and J by 4 bases. This CDR3 is CASSPGTSGYEQYF. For the CDR3, the DNA is TGTGCCAGCAGTCCCGGGACTAGCGGTTACGAGCAGTACTTC.

The V and J genes are TRBV11-2 and TRBJ2-5; 7 positions agree with TRBD2. Germline CDR1 and CDR2: SGHAT and FQNNGV. The CDR3 consists of 15 residues. V dropped 2 bases and J dropped 1; count of bases not matched to a gene: 4. The CDR3 bases are TGTGCCAGCAGCTTATACCGCGGGGGCCAAGAGACCCAGTACTTC. Encoded protein: CASSLYRGGQETQYF.

V usage is TRBV3-1 (or the pseudogene TRBV3-2) and J usage is TRBJ1-1; D possibly corresponds to TRBD1 (5 bases). Germline V lookup: CDR1 LGHDT, CDR2 YNNKEL (reference sequence). The CDR3 length is 13 residues. Trimming shortened V by 2 bases and J by 5 bases, and 9 bases separated the two germline ends. As DNA, the CDR3 is TGTGCCAGCAGCCAATCGGGGGGGACTGAAGCTTTCTTT. It specifies CASSQSGGTEAFF.

This clone was found a few times. The V and J genes are TRBV5-1 and TRBJ1-1; TRBD1 might be the D (6 bases). Germline CDR1 is SGHRS and CDR2 is YFSETQ. The CDR3 contains 15 residues. V lost 0 bases, J lost 1 base, and 10 bases lay in between. In DNA, the CDR3 is TGCGCCAGCAGCTTGGGTCGCAGGGGGAACACTGAAGCTTTCTTT. Its translation is CASSLGRRGNTEAFF.

The chain carries TRBV7-6 and TRBJ2-4, with D possibly being TRBD1 (5 bases). Trimming removed 3 bases at V and 0 bases at J, with 18 bases between. Germline CDR1 SGHVS, CDR2 FNYEAQ. This CDR3 contains 18 residues. This chain's CDR3 is CASSFSSPQTVAKNIQYF. The CDR3 nucleotides are TGTGCCAGCAGCTTCAGTTCACCTCAGACAGTAGCCAAAAACATTCAGTACTTC. The full variable domain, in which reference TRBV7-6 and TRBJ2-4 provide the parts outside the CDR3, is GAGVSQSPRYKVTKRGQDVALRCDPISGHVSLYWYRQALGQGPEFLTYFNYEAQQDKSGLPNDRFSAERPEGSISTLTIQRTEQRDSAMYRCASSFSSPQTVAKNIQYFGAGTRLSVL.

V is TRBV2 and J is TRBJ1-5; the match to TRBD1 covers 9 bases. The CDR3 contains 14 residues. Trimming cost V 3 bases and J 4 bases; bases outside gene matches: 1. Germline loops: CDR1 SNHLY, CDR2 FYNNEI. DNA for the CDR3: TGTGCCAGCAGTGATGGGACAGGGAATCAGCCCCAGCATTTT. Its translation is CASSDGTGNQPQHF.

The rearrangement joins TRBV6-5 to TRBJ1-3, with D unclear. This CDR3 has 13 amino acids. Per the germline V gene, CDR1 is MNHEY and CDR2 is SVGAGI. Trimming left V 8 bases short and J 0 bases short, with 8 bases between. The CDR3 coding sequence is TGTGCCAGCTTGGTTAGCTCTGGAAACACCATATATTTT. It yields the protein CASLVSSGNTIYF.

This clone was detected only a few times. The rearrangement links TRBV6-2 or TRBV6-3 to TRBJ1-2, with unresolved D. Germline V gene sequence: CDR1 MNHEY, CDR2 SVGEGT. The CDR3 covers 10 residues. Deletions cut 5 bases from V and 8 bases from J, with 6 bases between. Here the CDR3 reads CASSGFGYTF. Written as DNA, the CDR3 is TGTGCCAGCAGTGGCTTCGGCTACACCTTC.

The rearrangement uses TRBV7-9 and TRBJ1-5; D ambiguous. The CDR3 is 12 residues long. Trimming removed 1 base at V and 8 bases at J, with 6 bases between. Per germline, CDR1 SEHNR and CDR2 FQNEAQ (reference sequence). In nucleotides, the CDR3 is TGTGCCAGCAGCTTAGAAAGCAAGCCCCAGCATTTT. Translation gives CASSLESKPQHF.

This chain uses TRBV24-1 with TRBJ1-4; TRBD1 matches at 8 bases. Germline V gene sequence: CDR1 KGHDR, CDR2 SFDVKD. The CDR3 covers 16 residues. With V trimmed by 3 bases and J by 6 bases, 8 bases remained unmatched. The CDR3, as DNA: TGTGCCACCAGTGATCAAGGACAGGGCCGATATGAAAAACTGTTTTTT. Amino acids: CATSDQGQGRYEKLFF.

The chain carries TRBV7-9 and TRBJ2-7; tentative D call: TRBD1 (5 bases). This CDR3 has 14 residues. Looked up from germline, CDR1 is SEHNR and CDR2 is FQNEAQ (reference sequence). The V end lost 5 bases, the J end lost 5 bases, and 16 bases lay between the germline ends. CDR3 sequence reads: CASSAGQGINEQYF. DNA for the CDR3: TGTGCCAGCAGCGCCGGCCAGGGTATAAACGAGCAGTACTTC.